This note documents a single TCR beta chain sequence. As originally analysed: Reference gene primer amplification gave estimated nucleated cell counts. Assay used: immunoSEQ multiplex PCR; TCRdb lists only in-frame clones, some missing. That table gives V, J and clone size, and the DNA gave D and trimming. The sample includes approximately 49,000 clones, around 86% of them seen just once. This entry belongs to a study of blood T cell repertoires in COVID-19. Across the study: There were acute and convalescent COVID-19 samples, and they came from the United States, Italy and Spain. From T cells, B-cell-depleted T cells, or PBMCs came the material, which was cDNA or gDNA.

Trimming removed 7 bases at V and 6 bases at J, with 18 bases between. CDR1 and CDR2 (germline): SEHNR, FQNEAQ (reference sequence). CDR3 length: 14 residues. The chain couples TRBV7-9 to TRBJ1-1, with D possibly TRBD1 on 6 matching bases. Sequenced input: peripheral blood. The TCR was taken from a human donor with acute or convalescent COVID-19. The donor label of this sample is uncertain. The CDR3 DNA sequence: TGTGCCAGCACCCAGGACAGCAAAGTTGCTGAAGCTTTCTTT. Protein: CASTQDSKVAEAFF.